This T cell receptor beta chain emerged from a study of T cell repertoires in cytomegalovirus infection. As for the study in general: HLA-C-restricted CMV epitopes, recently identified, and well-studied HLA-B-restricted ones were used by the study.

This clonotype was detected a few times. No antigen is known for it. TCRdb passed the reads through MiXCR, listing each CDR3 protein once. The table includes around 800,000 distinct CDR3 sequences, 32% detected once. Here the sequenced sample was cultured CD8+ T cells from PBMCs, taken from culture after CMV antigen stimulation. The origin of this receptor is a human donor in good health (CMV status not recorded). Some clones in this sample may be carry-over from other donors' samples.

CDR3 protein: CASSIGSPGELFF. The CDR3 bases are TGTGCCAGTAGTATAGGTTCCCCCGGGGAGCTGTTTTTT. The rearrangement links TRBV19 to TRBJ2-2; D call uncertain. Germline V gives CDR1 LNHDA, CDR2 SQIVND (reference sequence). Trimming took 1 base from V and 6 from J, leaving 6 bases between them. The CDR3 covers 13 residues.